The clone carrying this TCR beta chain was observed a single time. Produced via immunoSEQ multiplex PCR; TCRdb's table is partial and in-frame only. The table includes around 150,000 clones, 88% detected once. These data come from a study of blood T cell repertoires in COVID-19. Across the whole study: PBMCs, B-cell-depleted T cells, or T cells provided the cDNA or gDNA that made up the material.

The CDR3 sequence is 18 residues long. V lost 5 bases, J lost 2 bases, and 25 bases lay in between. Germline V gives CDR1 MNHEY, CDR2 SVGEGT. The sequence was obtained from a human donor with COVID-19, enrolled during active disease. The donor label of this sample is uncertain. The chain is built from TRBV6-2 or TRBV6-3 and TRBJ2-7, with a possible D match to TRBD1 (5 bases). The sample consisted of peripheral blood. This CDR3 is CASSRYLTTLGVAYEQYF. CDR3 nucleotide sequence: TGTGCCAGCAGTCGTTACCTTACGACATTAGGGGTCGCCTACGAGCAGTACTTC.